This T cell receptor (beta chain) was observed in a study of STAT5B mutations in CD4+ large granular lymphocyte leukemia. Whole-study results and caveats: Compared with healthy controls (2/35), patient top clones favored TRBV06 (8/27). CD4-sorted patient repertoires seemed more clonal than healthy CD4+ repertoires. About a quarter of private leukemic clonotypes occurred rarely in other patients' non-leukemic repertoires.

Under the authors' procedure: A productive frequency of 2.59 x 10-5 was the lowest detectable. This table comes from immunoSEQ multiplex PCR, and its TCRdb copy is limited to in-frame clones, with some not included. D and trimming come from the DNA, and the V and J calls and clone size come from that table. The profile covers some 41,000 clones, with around 81% appearing a single time and approximately 4% taken by the ten largest. Worth noting for this clone: No antigen is known for it.

V was shortened by 3 bases and J by 3 bases, with 12 bases between the two germline ends. Germline CDR1 reads MNHEY; CDR2 reads SMNVEV (reference sequence). CDR3 length equals 15 residues. The chain links TRBV27 to TRBJ1-3; D remains ambiguous. The specimen was CD4+ T cells from blood buffy coats. This sequence originates from a human donor in good health. For the CDR3, the DNA is TGTGCCAGCAGTTTGGAGGGCCGGAGTGGAAACACCATATATTTT. Its protein product is CASSLEGRSGNTIYF.